This TCR beta chain was captured in a study of response to subunit inactivated influenza vaccine. MiXCR was run by TCRdb on the RT-PCR reads, yielding one entry per CDR3 protein. The data show 500,000 to 600,000 distinct CDR3 sequences, around 8% seen once. The sequencing here drew on PBMCs from blood, taken around 25 months after vaccination. The receptor's source is a man in his fifties or sixties who received an inactivated influenza vaccine.

The chain's CDR3 is CASSLGHGTDFYEQYF. DNA for the CDR3: TGTGCCAGCAGCTTAGGGCACGGGACCGACTTTTACGAGCAGTACTTC. V usage is TRBV7-9 and J usage is TRBJ2-7; D is tentatively TRBD1 or TRBD2 (5 bases each). Per germline, CDR1 SEHNR and CDR2 FQNEAQ (reference sequence). V shed 1 base and J shed 4 bases, with 17 bases lying between them. The CDR3 runs 16 residues.